This is a list of T cell receptor beta chains from one sample in a study of graft-versus-host responses after intestinal transplantation. The data were produced by immunoSEQ multiplex PCR, yet TCRdb's version contains in-frame clones alone and is incomplete. The sample has 15,000 to 20,000 clones; about 89% are singletons. Material: bone marrow, obtained nearly 130 days after intestinal transplantation. All receptors come from a human patient who received an intestinal transplant, so some T cells may come from the graft donor. Both conserved end residues are part of each CDR3. Each record gives: V gene, J gene, clone size, D gene, CDR3 DNA, CDR3 protein. D genes are given only for firm matches. Expanded clones are given a class, and other clones once, few, many or no size at all.

v_gene: TRBV7-6; j_gene: TRBJ2-6; abundance: NA; d_gene: NA; CDR3nt: TGTGCCAGCAGCCAACGGGTCTCACAAAGTCGGGCCAACGTCCTGACTTTC; CDR3aa: CASSQRVSQSRANVLTF
v_gene: TRBV11-2; j_gene: TRBJ1-1; abundance: NA; d_gene: NA; CDR3nt: TGTGCCAGCAGCCCCCGAGCAGGACAATTGAACACTGAAGCTTTCTTT; CDR3aa: CASSPRAGQLNTEAFF
v_gene: TRBV7-9; j_gene: TRBJ2-5; abundance: NA; d_gene: NA; CDR3nt: TGTGCCAGCAGCGTCGGAGCGGCGCGGGCCCAGTACTTC; CDR3aa: CASSVGAARAQYF
v_gene: TRBV5-5; j_gene: TRBJ2-5; abundance: few; d_gene: NA; CDR3nt: TGTGCCAGCAGCCCTGGCGCAACCGGCGGTGAGACCCAGTACTTC; CDR3aa: CASSPGATGGETQYF
v_gene: TRBV9; j_gene: TRBJ2-1; abundance: NA; d_gene: NA; CDR3nt: TGTGCCAGCAGCGTAGCAGGAGGGCCTAACAATGAGCAGTTCTTC; CDR3aa: CASSVAGGPNNEQFF
v_gene: TRBV6-4; j_gene: TRBJ2-1; abundance: NA; d_gene: TRBD2; CDR3nt: TGTGCCAGCAGTGAGAGGCCCGGGACTAGCGGGAGTGATGAGCAGTTCTTC; CDR3aa: CASSERPGTSGSDEQFF
v_gene: TRBV6-5; j_gene: TRBJ2-6; abundance: NA; d_gene: NA; CDR3nt: TGTGCCAGCAGTTCCGGGACACCCTCTGGGGCCAACGTCCTGACTTTC; CDR3aa: CASSSGTPSGANVLTF
v_gene: TRBV5-4; j_gene: TRBJ2-5; abundance: NA; d_gene: NA; CDR3nt: TGTGCCAGCAGTAAGGGCGCGAGGGGAGAGACCCAGTACTTC; CDR3aa: CASSKGARGETQYF
v_gene: TRBV7-3; j_gene: TRBJ2-5; abundance: NA; d_gene: NA; CDR3nt: TGTGCCAGCAGCCCTGCTCTGGGGGAGACCCAGTACTTC; CDR3aa: CASSPALGETQYF
v_gene: TRBV14; j_gene: TRBJ2-7; abundance: once; d_gene: NA; CDR3nt: TGTGCCAGCAGCCATTCCGGGACGTGGCATTACGAGCAGTACTTC; CDR3aa: CASSHSGTWHYEQYF
v_gene: TRBV11-2; j_gene: TRBJ2-5; abundance: NA; d_gene: NA; CDR3nt: TGTGCCAGCAGCGGGGTTATAGAGACCCAGTACTTC; CDR3aa: CASSGVIETQYF
v_gene: TRBV27; j_gene: TRBJ2-1; abundance: NA; d_gene: TRBD2; CDR3nt: TGTGCCAGCAGTTGTATTTGGACTAGCGGATACAATGAGCAGTTCTTC; CDR3aa: CASSCIWTSGYNEQFF
v_gene: TRBV9; j_gene: TRBJ2-7; abundance: NA; d_gene: TRBD2; CDR3nt: TGTGCCAGCAGCGTAAGAGCGGGAGGGTTCCGCGAGCAGTACTTC; CDR3aa: CASSVRAGGFREQYF
v_gene: TRBV4-2; j_gene: TRBJ2-7; abundance: once; d_gene: NA; CDR3nt: TGTGCCAGCAGCCGCCGAGAGCGGGCTGCTGGCGACGAGCAGTACTTC; CDR3aa: CASSRRERAAGDEQYF
v_gene: TRBV9; j_gene: TRBJ2-2; abundance: NA; d_gene: NA; CDR3nt: TGTGCCAGCAGAGCTCCTGGAGCCGGGGAGCTGTTTTTT; CDR3aa: CASRAPGAGELFF
v_gene: TRBV19; j_gene: TRBJ1-5; abundance: NA; d_gene: NA; CDR3nt: TGTGCCAGCCACAGTTTCGATGCCAATCAGCCCCAGCATTTT; CDR3aa: CASHSFDANQPQHF
v_gene: TRBV6-5; j_gene: TRBJ2-1; abundance: NA; d_gene: TRBD2; CDR3nt: TGTGCCACCTTAGCGGGAGGGAGCTCCTACAATGAGCAGTTCTTC; CDR3aa: CATLAGGSSYNEQFF
v_gene: TRBV11-2; j_gene: TRBJ1-2; abundance: NA; d_gene: NA; CDR3nt: TGTGCCAGCAGCTCGTCCGGGACTCACTATGGCTACACCTTC; CDR3aa: CASSSSGTHYGYTF
v_gene: TRBV21-1; j_gene: TRBJ2-1; abundance: NA; d_gene: NA; CDR3nt: TGTGCCAGCAGCAATATGGTTAGGCGACTAGGACCGAATCAGCAGTTCTTC; CDR3aa: CASSNMVRRLGPNQQFF
v_gene: TRBV10-3; j_gene: TRBJ2-7; abundance: NA; d_gene: TRBD1; CDR3nt: TGTGCCTCCCGGACAGGGGAAGTTTTCTACGAGCAGTACTTC; CDR3aa: CASRTGEVFYEQYF
v_gene: TRBV2; j_gene: TRBJ1-1; abundance: NA; d_gene: TRBD1; CDR3nt: TGTGCCAGCAGTGAAAGGCGACAGGGGGGCAACACTGAAGCTTTCTTT; CDR3aa: CASSERRQGGNTEAFF
v_gene: TRBV6-1; j_gene: TRBJ2-2; abundance: NA; d_gene: NA; CDR3nt: TGTGCCAGCTGTGCGGGACCGAACACCGGGGAGCTGTTTTTT; CDR3aa: CASCAGPNTGELFF
v_gene: TRBV19; j_gene: TRBJ1-4; abundance: NA; d_gene: NA; CDR3nt: TGTGCCAGCCGGGGGTATAATGAAAAACTGTTTTTT; CDR3aa: CASRGYNEKLFF
v_gene: TRBV19; j_gene: TRBJ2-3; abundance: NA; d_gene: TRBD1; CDR3nt: TGTGCCAGTAGTAGCGCCAGGGGGGATACGCAGTATTTT; CDR3aa: CASSSARGDTQYF
v_gene: TRBV11-2; j_gene: TRBJ1-1; abundance: NA; d_gene: NA; CDR3nt: TGTGCCAGCAGCTTTGAGGGAGTTGAGGCTTTCTTT; CDR3aa: CASSFEGVEAFF
v_gene: TRBV7-2; j_gene: TRBJ2-5; abundance: NA; d_gene: TRBD1; CDR3nt: TGTGCCAGTAAACCGACAGGGGGCCAAGAGACCCAGTACTTC; CDR3aa: CASKPTGGQETQYF
v_gene: TRBV5-8; j_gene: TRBJ1-1; abundance: NA; d_gene: NA; CDR3nt: TGTGCCAGCAGCTTGAGGGCGGGGAACACTGAAGCTTTCTTT; CDR3aa: CASSLRAGNTEAFF
v_gene: TRBV6-4; j_gene: TRBJ2-5; abundance: NA; d_gene: NA; CDR3nt: TGTGCCAGCCGGAGACCGACTCCTCGAAGTACGTACTTC; CDR3aa: CASRRPTPRSTYF
v_gene: TRBV9; j_gene: TRBJ2-7; abundance: NA; d_gene: TRBD1; CDR3nt: TGTGCCAGCAGCCCTTGGACAGGGGGCTACGAGCAGTACTTC; CDR3aa: CASSPWTGGYEQYF
v_gene: TRBV6-4; j_gene: TRBJ2-3; abundance: NA; d_gene: NA; CDR3nt: TGTGCCAGCAGTGACTCACCGGCGGTCACAGATACGCAGTATTTT; CDR3aa: CASSDSPAVTDTQYF
v_gene: TRBV18; j_gene: TRBJ2-1; abundance: NA; d_gene: NA; CDR3nt: TGTGCCAGCTCTCTCATATTCAATGAGCAGTTCTTC; CDR3aa: CASSLIFNEQFF
v_gene: TRBV21-1; j_gene: TRBJ1-4; abundance: NA; d_gene: NA; CDR3nt: TGTGCCAGCAGCAAACCCATAGATTTACCCGAAACAGAAACTAATGAAAAACTGTTTTTT; CDR3aa: CASSKPIDLPETETNEKLFF
v_gene: TRBV9; j_gene: TRBJ2-1; abundance: NA; d_gene: TRBD2; CDR3nt: TGTGCCAGCAGCGTAGCTGGGGCTAGCGGGAGGTCGGTCAATGAGCAGTTCTTC; CDR3aa: CASSVAGASGRSVNEQFF
v_gene: TRBV9; j_gene: TRBJ1-2; abundance: NA; d_gene: NA; CDR3nt: TGTGCCAGCAGCGTAGCTTTGGGACTTAACTATGGCTACACCTTC; CDR3aa: CASSVALGLNYGYTF
v_gene: TRBV9; j_gene: TRBJ1-2; abundance: NA; d_gene: TRBD1; CDR3nt: TGTGCCAGCAGCAATAGACAGGGGGACGGCTACACCTTC; CDR3aa: CASSNRQGDGYTF
v_gene: TRBV7-2; j_gene: TRBJ2-5; abundance: NA; d_gene: NA; CDR3nt: TGTGCCAGCAGCTTATTTGGGGTAGCGGAGATGGGAGAGACCCAGTACTTC; CDR3aa: CASSLFGVAEMGETQYF
v_gene: TRBV28; j_gene: TRBJ1-5; abundance: NA; d_gene: NA; CDR3nt: TGTGCCAGCAGCGAGTATAGCAATCAGCCCCAGCATTTT; CDR3aa: CASSEYSNQPQHF
v_gene: TRBV4-3; j_gene: TRBJ2-7; abundance: NA; d_gene: NA; CDR3nt: TGCGCCAGCAGCCAAGCCAGAGGGTACGAGCAGTACTTC; CDR3aa: CASSQARGYEQYF
v_gene: TRBV28; j_gene: TRBJ1-5; abundance: NA; d_gene: NA; CDR3nt: TGTGCCAGCAGTTTAATTGGGGTCGGACAGCCCCAGCATTTT; CDR3aa: CASSLIGVGQPQHF
v_gene: TRBV5-1; j_gene: TRBJ1-2; abundance: NA; d_gene: NA; CDR3nt: TGCGCCAGCAGCTCGGGGTGGGGCTACACCTTC; CDR3aa: CASSSGWGYTF
v_gene: TRBV7-9; j_gene: TRBJ1-4; abundance: few; d_gene: TRBD1; CDR3nt: TGTGCCAGCAGCTTCAGATCCGGGACAGTAAATGAAAAACTGTTTTTT; CDR3aa: CASSFRSGTVNEKLFF
v_gene: TRBV10-1; j_gene: TRBJ2-5; abundance: NA; d_gene: NA; CDR3nt: TGCGCCAGCAGGGAAGAGACCCAGTACTTC; CDR3aa: CASREETQYF
v_gene: TRBV28; j_gene: TRBJ2-5; abundance: NA; d_gene: NA; CDR3nt: TGTGCCAGCGGGGTAAGGTGGGAGACCCAGTACTTC; CDR3aa: CASGVRWETQYF
v_gene: TRBV5-4; j_gene: TRBJ1-1; abundance: NA; d_gene: NA; CDR3nt: TGTGCCAGCAGCTTGGTGGACGGTTTATCTGCGAACACTGAAGCTTTCTTT; CDR3aa: CASSLVDGLSANTEAFF
v_gene: TRBV5-4; j_gene: TRBJ1-4; abundance: NA; d_gene: TRBD1; CDR3nt: TGTGCCAGCAGCTTGGGAGGGGGCGAGGAAAAACTGTTTTTT; CDR3aa: CASSLGGGEEKLFF
v_gene: TRBV19; j_gene: TRBJ1-1; abundance: NA; d_gene: NA; CDR3nt: TGTGCCAGTAGTCAGGAGACGAACACTGAAGCTTTCTTT; CDR3aa: CASSQETNTEAFF
v_gene: TRBV15; j_gene: TRBJ2-7; abundance: NA; d_gene: TRBD1; CDR3nt: TGTGCCACCAGCCGGGGACAGGGGGACGAGCAGTACTTC; CDR3aa: CATSRGQGDEQYF